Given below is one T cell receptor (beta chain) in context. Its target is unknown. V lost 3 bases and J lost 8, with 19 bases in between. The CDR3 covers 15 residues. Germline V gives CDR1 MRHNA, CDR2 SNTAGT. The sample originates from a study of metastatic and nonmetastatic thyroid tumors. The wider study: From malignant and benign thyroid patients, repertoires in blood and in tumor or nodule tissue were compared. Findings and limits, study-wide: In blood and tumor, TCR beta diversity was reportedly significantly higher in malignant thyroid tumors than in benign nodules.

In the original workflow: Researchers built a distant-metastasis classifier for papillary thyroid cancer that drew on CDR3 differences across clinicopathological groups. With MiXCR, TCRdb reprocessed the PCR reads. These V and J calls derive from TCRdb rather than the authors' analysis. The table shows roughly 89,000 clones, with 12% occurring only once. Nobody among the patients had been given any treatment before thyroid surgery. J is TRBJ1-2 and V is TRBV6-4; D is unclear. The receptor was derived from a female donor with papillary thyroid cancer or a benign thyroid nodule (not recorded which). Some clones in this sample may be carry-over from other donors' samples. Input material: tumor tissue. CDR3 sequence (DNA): TGTGCCAGCAGTGAAGGACCATACAGTGTTGACGGCTACACCTTC. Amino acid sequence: CASSEGPYSVDGYTF.